The 21 T cell receptor beta chains presented below share a single source sample, sequenced in a study of PD-1 blockade in classical Hodgkin lymphoma. Time point meaning: cycle 4 day 1 (C4D1), after more than five weeks of nivolumab. Each patient's relapse followed autologous stem cell transplantation, and brentuximab vedotin exposure varied. Isolated CD8+ T cells were derived from thawed PBMCs through magnetic negative selection. Only in-frame clones appear in the TCRdb table, and some are missing; sequencing was by immunoSEQ multiplex PCR. The table has roughly 20,000 clones, around 89% seen once. The sequencing used CD8+ T cells from blood, collected before the fourth cycle of nivolumab. The receptors were sampled from a human donor with classical Hodgkin lymphoma.

This clone was recorded only once. The rearrangement uses TRBV5-1 and TRBJ2-3; D remains unclear. Germline V CDR1 and CDR2: SGHRS, YFSETQ. Between the trimmed V and J ends, which lost 0 bases and 0 bases, there was a span of 14 bases. CDR3 length: 17 residues. In DNA, the CDR3 is TGCGCCAGCAGCTTGGGAAAAGTAGGTACGAGCACAGATACGCAGTATTTT. It specifies CASSLGKVGTSTDTQYF.

The rearrangement joins TRBV6-6 to TRBJ1-4, with a weak D call TRBD1 (5 bases). The CDR3 is made up of 14 amino acids. The germline CDR1 and CDR2 sequences are MNHNY and SVGAGI (reference sequence). CDR3 protein: CATEGPRNNEKLFF. The CDR3 nucleotides read TGTGCAACCGAGGGGCCCCGCAACAATGAAAAACTGTTTTTT.

The V gene is TRBV5-5, the J gene TRBJ2-4; 7 nucleotides match TRBD1. J lost 8 bases, V lost 3 bases, and 8 bases had no gene match. The germline V gene encodes CDR1 SGHKS and CDR2 YYEKEE (reference sequence). CDR3 length: 14 amino acids. CDR3 DNA sequence: TGTGCCAGCAGCTGGGGACAGTCAAGGGACATTCAGTACTTC. Protein product: CASSWGQSRDIQYF.

The chain employs TRBV9 and TRBJ2-1, with TRBD2 matching 11 bases. The CDR3 sequence is 16 residues long. Germline CDR1 and CDR2: SGDLS and YYNGEE. V lost 3 bases, J lost 8 bases, and 10 bases stayed unmatched. The chain's CDR3 is CASSDQTSGRVYEQFF. The DNA for the CDR3 is TGTGCCAGCAGCGACCAAACTAGCGGGAGAGTCTATGAGCAGTTCTTC.

The chain carries TRBV19 and TRBJ1-2; 8 bases are a match to TRBD1. CDR3 length: 13 residues. The V and J ends lost 10 bases and 6 bases, in that order; junction bases with no gene match: 10. Germline V gene data show CDR1 as LNHDA and CDR2 as SQIVND (reference sequence). DNA of the CDR3: TGTGCCACTTCGCACAGGGGGTCTCATGGCTACACCTTC. Residues: CATSHRGSHGYTF. The full variable domain, completed using reference TRBV19 and TRBJ1-2, is DGGITQSPKYLFRKEGQNVTLSCEQNLNHDAMYWYRQDPGQGLRLIYYSQIVNDFQKGDIAEGYSVSREKKESFPLTVTSAQKNPTAFYLCATSHRGSHGYTFGSGTRLTVV.

The chain couples TRBV5-4 to TRBJ2-7; 9 bases are shared with TRBD1. The CDR3 sequence is 15 residues long. Losses at the gene ends were 2 bases for V and 2 bases for J; bases not matched to a gene: 5. The germline CDR1 and CDR2 sequences are SGHNT and YYREEE (reference sequence). CDR3 loop: CASSFEQGATYEQYF. Here the CDR3 DNA reads TGTGCCAGCAGCTTTGAACAGGGGGCGACCTACGAGCAGTACTTC.

V usage is TRBV25-1 and J usage is TRBJ2-7; 10 bases are shared with TRBD1. Germline loops: CDR1 MGHDK, CDR2 SYGVNS. CDR3 length: 16 residues. With V trimmed by 5 bases and J by 6 bases, 13 bases remained unmatched. The CDR3 sequence is CASSHPPGTGVGEQYF. In DNA form, the CDR3 reads TGTGCCAGCAGTCACCCACCTGGGACAGGGGTAGGCGAGCAGTACTTC.

J is TRBJ2-5 and V is TRBV9; 7 bases line up with TRBD1. This CDR3 comprises 13 residues. Germline CDR1 is SGDLS and CDR2 is YYNGEE. With V trimmed by 0 bases and J by 4 bases, 0 bases remained unmatched. The CDR3 protein is CASSVDRGETQYF. The CDR3 bases are TGTGCCAGCAGCGTAGACAGGGGAGAGACCCAGTACTTC.

V is TRBV2 and J is TRBJ2-3; tentative D call: TRBD1 (5 bases). The CDR3 consists of 15 residues. V lost 3 bases and J lost 7, with 17 bases in between. Looked up from germline, CDR1 is SNHLY and CDR2 is FYNNEI. This chain's CDR3 is CASSEKGFGAHTQYF. The CDR3 DNA reads as TGTGCCAGCAGTGAGAAGGGGTTCGGTGCACATACGCAGTATTTT.

The genes are TRBV13 and TRBJ2-1, with D unresolved. V was pared by 5 bases and J by 7 bases, with 18 bases between. Germline CDR1 reads PRHDT; CDR2 reads FYEKMQ (reference sequence). The CDR3 loop spans 15 amino acids. CDR3 residues: CASSPSDNQSNEQFF. The CDR3 region has the DNA TGTGCCAGCAGCCCGTCCGACAATCAATCTAATGAGCAGTTCTTC.

The V call is TRBV29-1, the J call TRBJ2-5; unclear D gene. This CDR3 is built from 11 residues. The ends were cut back, 5 bases at V and 5 bases at J, with 9 bases in the middle. The V gene's germline CDR1 is SQVTM and CDR2 ANQGSEA. CDR3 in DNA: TGCAGCGTTCCGATTTGGGAGACCCAGTACTTC. Translated, it gives CSVPIWETQYF. Full variable domain (remainder filled in from reference TRBV29-1 and TRBJ2-5): SAVISQKPSRDICQRGTSLTIQCQVDSQVTMMFWYRQQPGQSLTLIATANQGSEATYESGFVIDKFPISRPNLTFSTLTVSNMSPEDSSIYLCSVPIWETQYFGPGTRLLVL.

The chain carries TRBV10-3 and TRBJ1-2; D not certain. CDR1 ENHRY and CDR2 SYGVKD come from the germline V gene. V gave up 3 bases and J gave up 6 bases, with 14 bases separating them. The CDR3 length is 14 residues. The CDR3 reads CAISDRRFEDGYTF. The CDR3 DNA reads as TGTGCCATCAGTGATCGGAGATTTGAGGATGGCTACACCTTC.

The CDR3 protein is CASSSRLAGDSAEQYF. The CDR3 DNA is TGTGCCAGCAGCTCCCGACTAGCGGGAGATTCCGCCGAGCAGTACTTC. The chain carries TRBV7-6 and TRBJ2-7; 12 bases line up with TRBD2. V dropped 4 bases and J dropped 6; count of bases not matched to a gene: 10. This CDR3 is 16 amino acids long. Germline V gene lookup returns CDR1 SGHVS and CDR2 FNYEAQ.

The chain carries TRBV27 and TRBJ2-1, with D unresolved. V was pared by 6 bases and J by 6 bases, with 9 bases between. The CDR3 loop spans 12 amino acids. Germline CDR1 is MNHEY and CDR2 is SMNVEV (reference sequence). CDR3 bases: TGTGCCAGCAGCTTGCGGAGCAATGAGCAGTTCTTC. It encodes CASSLRSNEQFF.

This clone appeared a few times. This sequence joins TRBV27 and TRBJ2-3, with TRBD2 as a possible D gene (5 bases). CDR1 MNHEY and CDR2 SMNVEV come from the germline V gene (reference sequence). The CDR3 sequence is 11 residues long. V gave up 6 bases and J gave up 7 bases, with 8 bases separating them. CDR3 amino acids: CASRGSHTQYF. The CDR3 region has the DNA TGTGCCAGCAGGGGGAGCCATACGCAGTATTTT.

The chain couples TRBV4-1 to TRBJ2-1; 8 bases line up with TRBD2. Per germline, CDR1 MGHRA and CDR2 YSYEKL. V lost 2 bases, J lost 7 bases, and 7 bases stayed unmatched. The CDR3 has 15 residues. CDR3 DNA sequence: TGCGCCAGCAGCCAATTGGGGACTAGGGATAATGAGCAGTTCTTC. Its translation: CASSQLGTRDNEQFF.

The chain recombines TRBV7-9 with TRBJ2-5, with 7 bases fitting TRBD1. The J call may be wrong; the DNA end is better matched by TRBJ2-7. CDR1 and CDR2 (germline): SEHNR, FQNEAQ (reference sequence). The CDR3 runs to 17 residues. Written as DNA, the CDR3 is TGTGCCAGCAGCCATCCCGGGCACAGGGGTGGGTCCTACGAGCAGTACTTC. This gives the protein CASSHPGHRGGSYEQYF.

CDR3 loop: CASRTGGDGYTF. CDR3 nucleotide sequence: TGTGCCAGTCGGACCGGGGGCGATGGCTACACCTTC. This chain links TRBV27 with TRBJ1-2, with D possibly matching TRBD1 (6 bases). This CDR3 has 12 amino acids. The germline gives CDR1 MNHEY, CDR2 SMNVEV (reference sequence). V shed 9 bases and J shed 6 bases, with 14 bases lying between them.

About this clone itself: The junction differs from germline at one of its ends, possibly a read error. The chain carries TRBV10-2 and TRBJ2-1; 9 positions match TRBD1. CDR1 is WSHSY, CDR2 SAAADI, per germline. There are 11 residues in the CDR3. CDR3 residues: CASSPGTGFVF. For the CDR3, the DNA is TGCGCCAGCAGTCCCGGGACAGGGTTCGTCTTC.

The V gene is TRBV27, the J gene TRBJ2-2, with TRBD1 as a possible D gene (6 bases). Trimming took 2 bases from V and 9 from J, leaving 19 bases between them. The CDR3 length is 16 residues. Germline lookup yields CDR1 MNHEY and CDR2 SMNVEV (reference sequence). The CDR3 loop is CASSLNIGDKPRELFF. For the CDR3, the DNA is TGTGCCAGCAGTTTAAACATCGGGGACAAGCCTAGGGAGCTGTTTTTT.

The rearrangement uses TRBV28 and TRBJ2-1; TRBD2 aligns across 7 bases. The CDR3 runs 13 residues. V trimming: 7 bases; J trimming: 4 bases; junction bases outside the gene matches: 4. CDR1 is MDHEN and CDR2 is SYDVKM in the germline V gene. The CDR3 DNA reads as TGTGCCAGCACCCTGGGGGGGTACAATGAGCAGTTCTTC. Residues: CASTLGGYNEQFF.